Listed below are T cell receptor beta chains from one sample, sequenced in a study of T cells of healthy individuals. MiXCR, run by TCRdb on the 5' RACE reads, gives a single entry per CDR3 protein. In the table there are about 96,000 distinct CDR3 sequences, approximately 16% of which are singletons. These receptors came from a human donor in good health. Each CDR3 is given with its conserved first and last residue. A D gene is named only where the DNA matches it firmly. For some rows the clone size is stated as once, few or many, or as a class when expanded; others skip it.

TRBV18	TRBJ1-1	TRBD1	.	CASSPTRGQTTEAFF	TGTGCCAGCTCACCAACCAGGGGGCAAACCACTGAAGCTTTCTTT
TRBV20-1	TRBJ2-1	.	many	CSARDPPGEANEQFF	TGCAGTGCTAGAGATCCCCCGGGGGAAGCGAATGAGCAGTTCTTC
TRBV3-1	TRBJ2-2	.	many	CASSYTGAQNTGELFF	TGTGCCAGCAGTTACACGGGGGCACAAAACACCGGGGAGCTGTTTTTT
TRBV19	TRBJ2-7	.	.	CASSIGYAGSYEQYF	TGTGCCAGTAGTATCGGGTATGCGGGCTCCTACGAGCAGTACTTC
TRBV11-1	TRBJ2-1	TRBD2	few	CASSYYSGDYNNEQFF	TGTGCCAGCAGCTACTATAGCGGGGACTACAACAATGAGCAGTTCTTC
TRBV28	TRBJ2-1	.	medium-sized	CASSPPALNPYNEQFF	TGTGCCAGCAGTCCGCCGGCCCTCAACCCCTACAATGAGCAGTTCTTC
TRBV6-5	TRBJ2-5	TRBD1	many	CASRPWDSEETQYF	TGTGCCAGCAGACCCTGGGACAGCGAAGAGACCCAGTACTTC
TRBV7-6	TRBJ2-3	.	.	CASSLWGRSLGTDTQYF	TGTGCCAGCAGCTTATGGGGCAGATCGTTGGGCACAGATACGCAGTATTTT
TRBV29-1	TRBJ2-2	.	few	CSAGDTNTGELFF	TGCAGCGCGGGGGACACGAACACCGGGGAGCTGTTTTTT
TRBV20-1	TRBJ1-1	TRBD1	few	CSARRPGQGIVTMNTEAFF	TGCAGTGCCCGCCGACCGGGACAGGGAATCGTTACCATGAACACTGAAGCTTTCTTT
TRBV5-1	TRBJ1-1	.	many	CASSFGPRTSTEAFF	TGCGCCAGCAGCTTCGGGCCCCGGACATCCACTGAAGCTTTCTTT
TRBV20-1	TRBJ1-1	.	.	CSARGPDEAFF	TGCAGTGCTAGAGGTCCGGATGAAGCTTTCTTT
TRBV25-1	TRBJ2-7	.	.	CASRGDASYEQYF	TGTGCCAGCAGGGGTGACGCATCCTACGAGCAGTACTTC
TRBV12-5	TRBJ1-1	.	.	CASGLVLGLRHTEAFF	TGTGCTAGTGGTTTGGTACTCGGACTTCGGCACACTGAAGCTTTCTTT
TRBV4-3	TRBJ2-7	TRBD1	many	CASSLKTGSSYEQYF	TGCGCCAGCAGCCTAAAGACAGGGAGCTCCTACGAGCAGTACTTC
TRBV20-1	TRBJ1-1	.	many	CSATRENTEAFF	TGCAGTGCTACCAGGGAGAACACTGAAGCTTTCTTT
TRBV28	TRBJ1-1	.	.	CASSLYTEAFF	TGTGCCAGCAGTCTCTACACTGAAGCTTTCTTT
TRBV5-1	TRBJ2-1	.	.	CASSLESGSYNEQFF	TGCGCCAGCAGCTTGGAATCAGGCTCCTACAATGAGCAGTTCTTC
TRBV20-1	TRBJ2-1	TRBD2	.	CSAPAAEAGGPGYNEQFF	TGCAGTGCCCCAGCGGCGGAAGCGGGAGGGCCGGGGTACAATGAGCAGTTCTTC
TRBV11-2	TRBJ1-2	.	few	CASFLPRRGAKYGYTF	TGTGCCAGCTTTCTCCCTAGGCGGGGTGCGAAGTATGGCTACACCTTC
TRBV28	TRBJ2-3	.	many	CASRGTRARTGDTQYF	TGTGCCAGCAGGGGGACTAGAGCGCGGACAGGAGATACGCAGTATTTT
TRBV7-2	TRBJ2-1	TRBD1	few	CASRIGQGNEQFF	TGTGCCAGCAGAATTGGACAGGGAAATGAGCAGTTCTTC
TRBV29-1	TRBJ2-5	.	many	CSVEGAGETQYF	TGCAGCGTTGAGGGGGCGGGGGAGACCCAGTACTTC
TRBV28	TRBJ2-7	.	many	CASSTIREQYF	TGTGCCAGCAGCACCATACGCGAGCAGTACTTC
TRBV15	TRBJ2-5	.	.	CATSILTQGSGETQYF	TGTGCCACCAGTATCCTCACGCAGGGAAGTGGGGAGACCCAGTACTTC
TRBV7-8	TRBJ2-7	.	many	CASSLGTREHYEQYF	TGTGCCAGCAGCTTAGGAACTAGAGAGCACTACGAGCAGTACTTC
TRBV7-8	TRBJ2-1	.	few	CASSSQTEGPNNEQFF	TGTGCCAGCAGCTCCCAAACGGAAGGGCCTAACAATGAGCAGTTCTTC
TRBV7-9	TRBJ1-2	.	many	CASSLAGPTYGYTF	TGTGCCAGCAGCTTAGCGGGGCCGACTTATGGCTACACCTTC
TRBV7-2	TRBJ1-1	.	few	CASRTDRYTEAFF	TGTGCCAGCAGAACCGACAGATACACTGAAGCTTTCTTT
TRBV27	TRBJ2-5	.	.	CASSLGQGGETQYF	TGTGCCAGCAGCTTAGGGCAGGGCGGGGAGACCCAGTACTTC
TRBV28	TRBJ2-7	.	few	CASRTAYEQYF	TGTGCCAGCAGGACAGCTTACGAGCAGTACTTC
TRBV7-6	TRBJ2-3	.	many	CASSPLDSGSDTQYF	TGTGCCAGCAGCCCCCTGGATAGCGGATCAGATACGCAGTATTTT
TRBV4-1	TRBJ1-2	.	.	CASSQSQGPNYGYTF	TGCGCCAGCAGCCAATCCCAGGGACCTAACTATGGCTACACCTTC
TRBV28	TRBJ2-1	TRBD2	.	CASSLTLAGGLGHRFF	TGTGCCAGCAGTTTAACACTAGCGGGAGGACTCGGCCACCGGTTCTTC
TRBV7-2	TRBJ1-2	.	few	CASSLGRLPGIAPF	TGTGCCAGCAGCTTAGGGCGCCTCCCTGGAATTGCCCCCTTC
TRBV7-9	TRBJ2-3	.	.	CASSTNPSTDTQYF	TGTGCCAGCAGTACAAATCCGTCGACAGATACGCAGTATTTT
TRBV2	TRBJ1-5	.	many	CASTLSGARGNQPQHF	TGTGCCAGCACCCTATCGGGGGCGCGGGGCAATCAGCCCCAGCATTTT
TRBV20-1	TRBJ1-5	TRBD1	.	CSASNRGEALGWRNQPQHF	TGCAGTGCTAGTAACAGGGGGGAGGCGTTGGGGTGGCGCAATCAGCCCCAGCATTTT
TRBV24-1	TRBJ2-7	.	.	CATSGTGSSSEQYF	TGTGCCACCAGTGGGACGGGCTCATCGTCCGAGCAGTACTTC
TRBV11-2	TRBJ1-1	.	.	CASSLGRNSEAFF	TGTGCCAGCAGCTTAGGTCGGAACAGTGAAGCTTTCTTT
TRBV7-2	TRBJ2-3	TRBD2	few	CASSPWGGEGTDTQYF	TGTGCCAGCAGCCCATGGGGGGGGGAGGGAACAGATACGCAGTATTTT
TRBV20-1	TRBJ2-5	TRBD2	few	CSARDPSLTSGGPETQYF	TGCAGTGCTAGAGATCCTTCCCTGACAAGCGGGGGGCCAGAGACCCAGTACTTC
TRBV6-1	TRBJ2-2	.	.	CASMKDRYTGELFF	TGTGCCAGCATGAAGGACAGATACACCGGGGAGCTGTTTTTT
TRBV19	TRBJ1-6	TRBD1	few	CASSRDRGYSPLHF	TGTGCCAGTAGCAGAGACAGGGGTTATTCACCCCTCCACTTT
TRBV6-2/TRBV6-3	TRBJ2-1	TRBD1	.	CASSYAGQGLDEQFF	TGTGCCAGCAGTTACGCGGGACAGGGGTTGGATGAGCAGTTCTTC
TRBV12-3/TRBV12-4	TRBJ2-5	TRBD1	.	CASRATGGRGSETQYF	TGTGCCAGCAGGGCAACAGGGGGCAGAGGGTCGGAGACCCAGTACTTC
TRBV6-1	TRBJ2-1	.	many	CASSEAVGVWYEQFF	TGTGCCAGCAGTGAAGCTGTAGGGGTCTGGTATGAGCAGTTCTTC
TRBV28	TRBJ1-2	.	many	CASREPMDPYTF	TGTGCCAGCCGCGAGCCGATGGACCCTTACACCTTC
TRBV3-1	TRBJ2-5	.	.	CASSRDYGQYF	TGTGCCAGCAGCCGAGATTATGGCCAGTACTTC
TRBV6-6	TRBJ1-4	.	.	CASSYRAVEKLFF	TGTGCCAGCAGTTACAGGGCGGTTGAAAAACTGTTTTTT
TRBV3-1	TRBJ2-1	TRBD1	few	CASSLGGTGDNEQFF	TGTGCCAGCAGCCTTGGCGGGACAGGGGACAATGAGCAGTTCTTC